The rows below give T cell receptor beta chains drawn from one sample of a study of blood T cell repertoires in COVID-19. Produced via immunoSEQ multiplex PCR; TCRdb's table is partial and in-frame only. Counted here are around 150,000 clones, roughly 85% occurring once; the ten biggest clones make up about 3%. The sequencing sample was made of peripheral blood. The origin of the receptors is a human donor with acute or convalescent COVID-19. The donor label of this sample is uncertain. Both conserved end residues are trimmed from each CDR3. Fields, in order: clone size, V gene, J gene, D gene, CDR3 protein. The D gene is left open where the match is weak. A row's size may be missing; if present it is once, few, many or a size class.

NA,TRBV18,TRBJ1-1,TRBD1,ASSPGQGNTEAF
NA,TRBV15,TRBJ1-4,NA,ATSRGMDPKREKLF
NA,TRBV28,TRBJ1-2,TRBD1,ASSLGTGLSSYYGYT
NA,TRBV9,TRBJ2-7,NA,ASSAPLQSGSYEQY
NA,TRBV3-1/TRBV3-2,TRBJ2-5,NA,ASGRLGETQY
NA,TRBV3-1/TRBV3-2,TRBJ1-2,TRBD1,ASSQGQGNGYT
once,TRBV6-5,TRBJ2-6,NA,ASSYEGVPGANVLT
NA,TRBV28,TRBJ2-2,NA,ASRRDSVNTGELF
NA,TRBV14,TRBJ2-5,NA,ASSQGVSWRETQY
NA,TRBV30,TRBJ1-4,TRBD1,AWSRTGSEKLF
NA,TRBV7-9,TRBJ1-2,NA,ASSLQGHLTNYGYT
NA,TRBV7-3,TRBJ2-5,NA,ASSLGGIASETQY
NA,TRBV19,TRBJ2-3,NA,ASSILASLTDTQY
NA,TRBV11-2,TRBJ1-1,TRBD1,ASSARQGAITEAF
NA,TRBV7-6,TRBJ1-3,NA,ASSLDPGNGNTIY
once,TRBV7-2,TRBJ2-1,TRBD2,ASSHSGGYYNEQF
NA,TRBV29-1,TRBJ1-2,NA,SASLSGNYGYT
NA,TRBV2,TRBJ1-5,NA,ASRHRDVSNQPQH
NA,TRBV24-1,TRBJ2-3,NA,ATSDLSRVGADTQY
NA,TRBV6-1,TRBJ1-1,NA,ASSERTAGNTEAF
NA,TRBV19,TRBJ2-3,NA,ASNQPTGRGADTQY
NA,TRBV9,TRBJ2-1,TRBD2,ASSETSGGAYEQF
NA,TRBV19,TRBJ2-6,TRBD1,ARMEQGSSGANVLT
NA,TRBV5-1,TRBJ2-1,TRBD2,ASSAPALAGGPVEQF
NA,TRBV5-4,TRBJ2-5,TRBD2,ASSLRLAGEETQY